These 21 T cell receptor beta chains were all obtained from the same sample, sequenced in a study of monozygotic twins with inflammatory bowel disease (dated by TCRdb to about 2019). The library relied on 5' RACE. The sample was run on an Illumina HiSeq 2500. The reads were reprocessed in TCRdb, with one entry per CDR3 protein sequence and no accompanying DNA. The sample's clone listing holds over 100,000 distinct CDR3 sequences. Roughly 12% of the sample lies in the top ten. Source material: blood. Receptors were obtained from a human donor with ulcerative colitis or Crohn's disease, or a healthy co-twin of an affected twin (not recorded which).

The rearrangement joins TRBV18 to TRBJ2-5; lacking DNA, the TRBD1 call made by TCRdb goes unchecked. Germline CDR1 KGHSH, CDR2 LQKENI. The CDR3 length is 13 residues. The chain's CDR3 is CASSTTVAETQYF.

This chain connects TRBV6-1 to TRBJ2-5. The CDR3 sequence is 13 residues long. Germline V gives CDR1 MNHNS, CDR2 SASEGT. The CDR3: CASSDVRGETQYF.

The gene calls are TRBV19 and TRBJ2-7; TCRdb names TRBD1, which stays unverified in the absence of DNA. CDR1 LNHDA and CDR2 SQIVND come from the germline V gene (reference sequence). This CDR3 has 15 residues. The CDR3 region is CASSARGQEFYEQYF.

The chain links TRBV10-3 to TRBJ1-1. This CDR3 is built from 14 residues. CDR1 and CDR2 from the germline V gene are ENHRY and SYGVKD. The CDR3 region is CAISDEAMNTEAFF.

The rearrangement joins TRBV28 to TRBJ2-7; TCRdb picks TRBD1, but there is no DNA to check that call. CDR3 length: 14 amino acids. From germline, CDR1 is MDHEN and CDR2 SYDVKM. The CDR3 sequence: CASSLSQGGYEQYF.

J is TRBJ2-1 and V is TRBV20-1; TCRdb names TRBD2, which stays unverified in the absence of DNA. The CDR3 consists of 14 residues. CDR1 is DFQATT and CDR2 is SNEGSKA in the germline V gene (reference sequence). The CDR3 loop is CSALTSGRYNEQFF.

The chain carries TRBV6-5 and TRBJ2-7; the D call of TRBD2 rests on TCRdb alone, since no DNA is present to check it. The CDR3 runs to 13 residues. Germline V gives CDR1 MNHEY, CDR2 SVGAGI. CDR3 amino acids: CASSWDWSYEQYF.

The J gene is TRBJ2-7, the V gene TRBV11-2; TCRdb names TRBD1, which stays unverified in the absence of DNA. Germline V gives CDR1 SGHAT, CDR2 FQNNGV. The CDR3 runs 18 residues. CDR3 region: CASSLKGASTQGSYEQYF.

The chain carries TRBV5-6 and TRBJ1-1. The CDR3 contains 13 residues. Per germline, CDR1 SGHDT and CDR2 YYEEEE. CDR3 region: CATSVASKTEAFF.

The chain carries TRBV27 and TRBJ2-7; TCRdb picks TRBD1, but there is no DNA to check that call. The CDR3 has 13 amino acids. Germline CDR1 reads MNHEY; CDR2 reads SMNVEV (reference sequence). CDR3 loop: CASSLGAGNEQYF.

The chain links TRBV20-1 to TRBJ2-3; TCRdb proposes TRBD1, but this gene call is untestable without DNA. Per the germline V gene, CDR1 is DFQATT and CDR2 is SNEGSKA (reference sequence). The CDR3 is 11 amino acids. The CDR3: CSADRAGAQYF.

V and J are TRBV18 and TRBJ2-5; TCRdb picks TRBD2, but there is no DNA to check that call. The CDR3 runs 14 residues. Germline V gene sequence: CDR1 KGHSH, CDR2 LQKENI. CDR3 protein: CASSPERGQETQYF.

The gene calls are TRBV20-1 and TRBJ2-1; TCRdb proposes TRBD1, but this gene call is untestable without DNA. This CDR3 spans 14 amino acids. Germline lookup yields CDR1 DFQATT and CDR2 SNEGSKA (reference sequence). This CDR3 is CSASRGDVYNEQFF.

The rearrangement joins TRBV4-3 to TRBJ2-6; TCRdb proposes TRBD1, but this gene call is untestable without DNA. Per germline, CDR1 LGHNA and CDR2 YSLEER. The CDR3 length is 19 residues. CDR3 loop: CASSQEWGQAFSGANVLTF.

The chain has TRBV7-2 and TRBJ2-1; TCRdb names TRBD1, which stays unverified in the absence of DNA. The length of the CDR3 is 16 residues. In germline, CDR1 is SGHTA, CDR2 FQGNSA. CDR3 in amino acids: CASSPHRGRLYNEQFF.

The V call is TRBV7-9, the J call TRBJ2-7. The CDR3 runs 15 residues. Germline-derived CDR1 and CDR2 are SEHNR and FQNEAQ (reference sequence). The CDR3 here is CASSLLAGRTYEQYF.

V is TRBV18 and J is TRBJ1-6. The CDR3 runs 15 residues. Germline CDR1 and CDR2: KGHSH and LQKENI. This chain's CDR3 is CASSPPGTGGSPLHF.

The V call is TRBV6-1, the J call TRBJ2-3; TCRdb calls TRBD1, which cannot be checked without DNA. This CDR3 is built from 14 residues. Germline V lookup: CDR1 MNHNS, CDR2 SASEGT. The CDR3 reads CASSGTGPMDTQYF.

The rearrangement uses TRBV5-1 and TRBJ2-2. The CDR3 covers 13 residues. CDR1 SGHRS and CDR2 YFSETQ come from the germline V gene. The chain's CDR3 is CASSLAVNGELFF.

The chain recombines TRBV20-1 with TRBJ2-5; the TCRdb call, TRBD2, lacks DNA for checking. The V gene's germline CDR1 is DFQATT and CDR2 SNEGSKA (reference sequence). The CDR3 length is 14 residues. CDR3 sequence: CSAGPGGAQETQYF.

The gene calls are TRBV5-1 and TRBJ2-7; checking the TCRdb D call of TRBD1 is not possible without DNA. The CDR3 consists of 14 residues. The germline gives CDR1 SGHRS, CDR2 YFSETQ. CDR3 amino acids: CASSLTTGTYEQYF.